This T cell receptor beta chain originates from a study of blood T cell repertoires in COVID-19. Study information: Specimens from acute and convalescent COVID-19 originated in the United States, Italy and Spain.

Assay: immunoSEQ multiplex PCR; the TCRdb copy retains only in-frame clones and omits some. This table holds 200,000 to 250,000 clones, approximately 86% found once. Participants, roughly 18 to 89 years old, spanned around 25 US areas. The V gene's germline CDR1 is LNHDA and CDR2 SQIVND (reference sequence). This CDR3 is built from 15 residues. V lost 3 bases, J lost 3 bases, and 12 bases lay in between. The sample holds a few counts of this clone. This TCR derives from a woman aged 45-60 years with acute COVID-19. The sequenced material came from PBMCs or T cells enriched from blood (not recorded which). The rearrangement links TRBV19 to TRBJ1-5; TRBD1 is a possible D gene (6 bases). CDR3: CASSIFGGANQPQHF. The CDR3 nucleotides read TGTGCCAGTAGTATCTTTGGGGGGGCCAATCAGCCCCAGCATTTT.